This is a list of T cell receptor beta chains from one sample in a study of blood T cell repertoires in COVID-19. This table comes from immunoSEQ multiplex PCR, and its TCRdb copy is limited to in-frame clones, with some not included. The sample lists approximately 140,000 clones, roughly 80% seen once, with around 16% in the top ten. The sequencing sample was made of peripheral blood. Every receptor here comes from a man in his fifties with acute or convalescent COVID-19. Both conserved end residues are trimmed from each CDR3. Clone size is stated in some rows and not others, as once, few, many or a class when expanded.

clone_size | j_call | v_call | cdr3_aa
few | TRBJ1-2 | TRBV7-9 | ASSPSGTGPWGYT
few | TRBJ2-1 | TRBV5-1 | ASSFGSGGSYNEQF
. | TRBJ2-7 | TRBV10-3 | AISESFEGGEQY
. | TRBJ2-3 | TRBV3-1/TRBV3-2 | ASSPWSGVDTQY
. | TRBJ1-2 | TRBV18 | ASSPRLVAEHYVGYT
. | TRBJ1-1 | TRBV29-1 | SVAEGPEGTEAF
. | TRBJ1-6 | TRBV5-1 | ASSLDGTGNFYNSPLH
. | TRBJ1-6 | TRBV6-4 | ASSIQGSGSPLH
few | TRBJ1-2 | TRBV12-3/TRBV12-4 | ASSPRVGGGYT
. | TRBJ2-5 | TRBV3-1/TRBV3-2 | ASGRQGAETQY
. | TRBJ1-3 | TRBV28 | ASCLGTSNFGNTIY
. | TRBJ2-1 | TRBV19 | ASSISGGRNEQF
. | TRBJ2-1 | TRBV5-1 | ASSLGDSYNEQF
. | TRBJ1-3 | TRBV3-1/TRBV3-2 | ASSQVLFSSGNTIY
. | TRBJ1-1 | TRBV6-5 | ASSYEVKDTEAF
. | TRBJ1-1 | TRBV14 | ASSRQGNTEAF
once | TRBJ2-2 | TRBV6-5 | ASEFGTGGAGELF
. | TRBJ1-2 | TRBV18 | ASSPTGGANYGYT
. | TRBJ1-1 | TRBV18 | ASSPPTGVTEAF
few | TRBJ2-4 | TRBV6-1 | ASSDGLGNIQY
. | TRBJ1-3 | TRBV18 | ASSPRRTEKPGNTIY
. | TRBJ2-1 | TRBV5-1 | ASSSRLAGGRDEQF
. | TRBJ1-5 | TRBV10-2 | ASSESNRGGQPNQPQH
. | TRBJ1-5 | TRBV19 | ASSSQRSSNQPQH
once | TRBJ2-3 | TRBV10-3 | AITATSGESTDTQY
. | TRBJ1-3 | TRBV12-3/TRBV12-4 | ASSEGLRNTIY
. | TRBJ1-3 | TRBV7-6 | ASSLAETGGGNTIY
once | TRBJ1-3 | TRBV9 | ASSVGAGQGGNTIY
. | TRBJ2-2 | TRBV19 | ASSISRANTGELF
. | TRBJ2-1 | TRBV10-3 | AISESGQALNEQF
once | TRBJ1-2 | TRBV5-4 | ASSLEQHYGYT
once | TRBJ1-1 | TRBV5-3 | ARRVSDTEAF
. | TRBJ1-1 | TRBV13 | ASSSRTGGNMNTEAF
. | TRBJ1-2 | TRBV3-1/TRBV3-2 | ASSQDLGAGDGYT
. | TRBJ1-4 | TRBV28 | ASGRGDEKLF
. | TRBJ1-1 | TRBV5-6 | ASSATGIEAF
. | TRBJ1-5 | TRBV19 | ASSQWTGAGLSNQPQH
. | TRBJ2-7 | TRBV2 | ASSPTGKEQY
. | TRBJ1-5 | TRBV11-2 | ASSLFGNSNQPQH
. | TRBJ1-2 | TRBV5-5 | ASSSVDRVNYGYT
. | TRBJ2-2 | TRBV7-2 | ASSLMDLSNTGELF
. | TRBJ2-2 | TRBV7-3 | ASSPSSGGAGNGELF
. | TRBJ2-5 | TRBV30 | AWSVIAGETQY
. | TRBJ1-2 | TRBV7-2 | ASSTLTGGYGYT
. | TRBJ1-6 | TRBV5-8 | ASSLVGGMGNSPLH
. | TRBJ1-1 | TRBV2 | ASSEGQGAPARAF
. | TRBJ2-1 | TRBV5-1 | ASSSLTGESYNEQF
. | TRBJ1-3 | TRBV6-1 | ASSDRDISSGNTIY
. | TRBJ1-1 | TRBV4-1 | ASSRMRVGRNTEAF
. | TRBJ1-5 | TRBV6-5 | ASRPTGFNQPQH
. | TRBJ1-5 | TRBV23-1 | ASSPTGEIRNQPQH
. | TRBJ2-1 | TRBV20-1 | SADLNNEQF
. | TRBJ1-3 | TRBV7-8 | ASSLETALFGTIY
. | TRBJ1-6 | TRBV9 | ASSVEVMGEVFWAHSSYNSPLH
. | TRBJ2-1 | TRBV15 | ATSRDAGGVNEQF
many | TRBJ2-7 | TRBV5-4 | ASSTPGQGNEQY
. | TRBJ2-2 | TRBV24-1 | ATSDFGQGRTGELF
medium-sized | TRBJ2-6 | TRBV5-4 | ASSYAIGANVLT
. | TRBJ1-2 | TRBV30 | AWSTSAKNYGYT
. | TRBJ1-1 | TRBV5-5 | ASSQIQGLVGTEAF